These T cell receptor beta chains were read from a single sample in a study of blood T cells in healthy people across ages. TCRdb passed the 5' RACE reads through MiXCR, listing each CDR3 protein once. The data show some 1.1 million distinct CDR3 sequences, with around two fifths seen just once and roughly 14% held by the top ten. Sequenced: blood. Every receptor here comes from a young man in good health. Each CDR3 is given with its conserved first and last residue. Each record gives: V gene, J gene, CDR3 protein.

TRBV4-3	.	CASSQDLLGLAAYEQYF
TRBV4-3	TRBJ2-5	CASSQDRRAKETQYF
TRBV20-1	.	CSARDSVSYNEQYF
TRBV5-1	TRBJ1-2	CASSLDGSTYGYTF
TRBV6-2/TRBV6-3	TRBJ1-1	CASSYPGQNTEAFF
TRBV7-9	TRBJ2-1	CASSPRPGLGSYNEQFF
TRBV27	TRBJ1-1	CASSRQGPMNTEAFF
TRBV7-9	TRBJ2-1	CASTLGRENEQFF
TRBV15	TRBJ2-7	CATSVRASADYNEQYF
TRBV20-1	TRBJ2-5	CSATWDPKETQYF
TRBV11-2	TRBJ1-4	CASSLGGGPNEKLFF
TRBV7-9	TRBJ1-2	CASSSGIEGYTF
TRBV9	TRBJ1-3	CASSVAGSGNTIYF
TRBV30	TRBJ1-2	CSCQVDYGYTF
TRBV2	TRBJ1-1	CAGKGVRGAEAFF
TRBV7-9	TRBJ2-1	CASSFADRPYNEQFF
TRBV3-1	TRBJ1-1	CASSPSDRGDTEAFF
TRBV20-1	TRBJ2-1	CSAASLADPWNEQFF
TRBV6-6	TRBJ1-5	CASSATERGNQPQHF
TRBV7-2	TRBJ2-7	CASSLSTAYEQYF
TRBV2	TRBJ1-2	CASSEGSGRDGYTF
TRBV6-5	TRBJ2-7	CASGQVPREQYF
TRBV4-3	TRBJ1-5	CASSQGGTSNQPQHF
TRBV6-2/TRBV6-3	TRBJ2-1	CASSPSSGRTYNEQFF
TRBV20-1	TRBJ1-1	CSAGHRRGGRTEAFF
TRBV7-2	TRBJ2-1	CASSLTGGPSYNEQFF
TRBV20-1	TRBJ2-3	CSTGPGLATDTQYF
TRBV20-1	TRBJ2-1	CSASRGAFNEQFF
TRBV6-2/TRBV6-3	TRBJ1-2	CASSYDPLGYTF
TRBV30	TRBJ1-2	CAYLLMGSPVSGYTF
TRBV5-1	TRBJ2-1	CASSLLTGGYNEQFF
TRBV4-3	TRBJ1-4	CASSTGVREKLFF
TRBV5-1	TRBJ1-1	CASSLWTGITEAFF
TRBV7-6	TRBJ2-3	CASSLVPTGPGTVPDTQYF
TRBV27	TRBJ2-7	CASSDRLSYEQYF
TRBV30	TRBJ2-1	CAWGQGSYNEQFF
TRBV25-1	TRBJ1-4	CASSEGRESEKLFF
TRBV7-2	TRBJ1-1	CASSFPRDRGKVAFF
TRBV15	TRBJ1-3	CATSRGVPGNTIYF
TRBV5-6	TRBJ2-2	CASSLLGSTTGELFF
TRBV28	TRBJ2-4	CASRGRGSKNIQYF
TRBV11-2	TRBJ2-3	CASSFGAVLQRESSTDTQYF